One sample yielded the 20 T cell receptor beta chains listed below, sequenced in a study of CD8+ T cells in alopecia areata. Treatment of the sample: oral pan-JAK inhibitor, 5-10 mg twice daily. RNA extraction was followed by reverse transcription into cDNA, which acted as the sequencing template. Using immunoSEQ multiplex PCR, the repertoire was profiled, and TCRdb retains in-frame clones only, with some absent. Of about 220,000 clones in the sample, less than 75% were seen once. The source was CD4+ T cells sorted from blood, collected at week 4, from a patient treated with tofacitinib. The receptors come from a human donor with alopecia areata.

V usage is TRBV9 and J usage is TRBJ2-3, with 8 bases identical to TRBD1. Losses at the gene ends were 4 bases for V and 6 bases for J; bases not matched to a gene: 16. The germline gives CDR1 SGDLS, CDR2 YYNGEE. CDR3 length equals 17 residues. Here the CDR3 DNA reads TGTGCCAGCAGCCGGAATACCATGGACAGGGTTTTGGATACGCAGTATTTT. Protein product: CASSRNTMDRVLDTQYF.

This sequence joins TRBV11-3 and TRBJ2-7; 8 nucleotides align to TRBD2. CDR1 SGHNT and CDR2 YENEEA come from the germline V gene. The CDR3 extends over 14 amino acids. With 5 bases clipped from V and 5 bases from J, the junction kept 8 bases outside the gene matches. The CDR3 nucleotides are TGTGCCAGCAGCGCCACGGGACTAGTCCACGAGCAGTACTTC. Its protein is CASSATGLVHEQYF. The entire variable domain, with the rest obtained from reference TRBV11-3 and TRBJ2-7, is as follows: EAGVVQSPRYKIIEKKQPVAFWCNPISGHNTLYWYLQNLGQGPELLIRYENEEAVDDSQLPKDRFSAERLKGVDSTLKIQPAELGDSAVYLCASSATGLVHEQYFGPGTRLTVT.

This clone was seen at least ten times. The chain joins TRBV10-3 to TRBJ2-7, with D perhaps given as TRBD1 or TRBD2 (5 bases each). V lost 2 bases and J lost 5, with 13 bases in between. This CDR3 is built from 14 residues. The V gene's germline CDR1 is ENHRY and CDR2 SYGVKD. In DNA, the CDR3 is TGTGCCATCAGTGAGCTCCGGGACGGTAACGAGCAGTACTTC. This translates into CAISELRDGNEQYF.

This clone occurred a few times. The V gene is TRBV27, the J gene TRBJ2-7; the D gene is possibly TRBD1 (5 bases). Deletions cut 8 bases from V and 3 bases from J, with 14 bases between. CDR1 is MNHEY and CDR2 is SMNVEV in the germline V gene (reference sequence). This CDR3 region has 13 residues. Here the CDR3 reads CASARTWNYEQYF. CDR3 sequence (DNA): TGTGCCAGCGCCAGGACATGGAACTACGAGCAGTACTTC.

This clone was seen a handful of times. CDR3 sequence reads: CASTSTSGGAIEQFF. CDR3 nucleotides: TGTGCCAGTACTAGCACTAGCGGGGGGGCTATTGAGCAGTTCTTC. This rearrangement joins TRBV6-1 to TRBJ2-1; 13 bases match TRBD2. J gave up 9 bases and V 9 bases, and 11 bases lay outside the gene matches. This CDR3 is built from 15 residues. CDR1 and CDR2 (germline): MNHNS, SASEGT.

This clone was detected only once. The chain uses TRBV15 and TRBJ2-1; TRBD1 matches 9 bases. Per germline, CDR1 LNHNV and CDR2 YYDKDF (reference sequence). The CDR3 sequence is 14 residues long. J lost 6 bases, V lost 4 bases, and 4 bases had no gene match. The CDR3 here is CATSTGTGSNEQFF. The CDR3 DNA reads TGTGCCACCAGCACGGGGACAGGGTCCAATGAGCAGTTCTTC.

The chain joins TRBV13 to TRBJ2-3, with 8 positions matching TRBD1. The germline gives CDR1 PRHDT, CDR2 FYEKMQ (reference sequence). There are 17 residues in the CDR3. The V and J ends lost 7 bases and 3 bases, in that order; junction bases with no gene match: 15. Here the CDR3 DNA reads TGTGCCAGCACCTCGGGGCAGGGGGCGATTGGGACAGATACGCAGTATTTT. Translation gives CASTSGQGAIGTDTQYF.

V is TRBV5-1 and J is TRBJ1-2; no firm D call. CDR1 and CDR2 from the germline V gene are SGHRS and YFSETQ. The CDR3 extends over 13 amino acids. V gave up 0 bases and J gave up 6 bases, with 9 bases separating them. This CDR3 reads CASSLAGGDGYTF. For the CDR3, the DNA is TGCGCCAGCAGCTTGGCAGGCGGGGATGGCTACACCTTC.

The rearrangement uses TRBV30 and TRBJ1-1; D is unclear. The CDR3 runs to 13 residues. V was trimmed by 4 bases and J by 0 bases, leaving 9 bases between them. CDR1 and CDR2 (germline): GTSNPN, SVGIG (reference sequence). The CDR3 region is CAWKYRVNTEAFF. The CDR3 DNA reads TGTGCCTGGAAATACAGAGTGAACACTGAAGCTTTCTTT.

The V and J genes are TRBV6-1 and TRBJ2-7, with a weak D call TRBD1 (6 bases). Germline CDR1 MNHNS, CDR2 SASEGT. This CDR3 has 13 residues. Trimming removed 4 bases at V and 5 bases at J, with 12 bases between. The CDR3 here is CASSVFEGDEQYF. The CDR3 DNA follows: TGTGCCAGCAGTGTTTTCGAGGGGGACGAGCAGTACTTC.

The chain uses TRBV4-1 and TRBJ1-5; D may be TRBD1 (6 bases). Germline V gene lookup returns CDR1 MGHRA and CDR2 YSYEKL. There are 17 residues in the CDR3. V was shortened by 2 bases and J by 6 bases, with 20 bases between the two germline ends. CDR3 bases: TGCGCCAGCAGCCAACCGGCGACAGGTAAAGGAGGTCAGCCCCAGCATTTT. It is translated as CASSQPATGKGGQPQHF.

V usage is TRBV5-1 and J usage is TRBJ1-5; D is undetermined. V was cut by 3 bases and J by 3 bases, with 7 bases left in between. CDR1 and CDR2 from the germline V gene are SGHRS and YFSETQ. The CDR3 sequence is 13 residues long. In DNA form, the CDR3 reads TGCGCCAGCAGCTCGCAACCCAATCAGCCCCAGCATTTT. It yields the protein CASSSQPNQPQHF.

V gene TRBV5-1 combines with J gene TRBJ2-7; D might be TRBD1 (6 bases). Germline-derived CDR1 and CDR2 are SGHRS and YFSETQ. V lost 6 bases to trimming and J lost 2 bases, with 15 bases between them. This CDR3 has 14 residues. CDR3 DNA: TGCGCCAGCACCCGGACAGATCAAACCTACGAGCAGTACTTC. It specifies CASTRTDQTYEQYF. The variable domain in full, completed from reference TRBV5-1 and TRBJ2-7, reads KAGVTQTPRYLIKTRGQQVTLSCSPISGHRSVSWYQQTPGQGLQFLFEYFSETQRNKGNFPGRFSGRQFSNSRSEMNVSTLELGDSALYLCASTRTDQTYEQYFGPGTRLTVT.

This clone was picked up one time. V and J are TRBV4-3 and TRBJ1-2; TRBD1 aligns across 9 bases. CDR1 and CDR2 (germline): LGHNA, YSLEER. The trim removed 3 bases at V and 5 bases at J, leaving 10 bases unmatched. This CDR3 is built from 16 residues. The CDR3 loop is CASSQESQGARYGYTF. DNA of the CDR3: TGCGCCAGCAGCCAGGAATCACAGGGGGCGCGGTATGGCTACACCTTC.

The chain couples TRBV7-2 to TRBJ2-2, with TRBD1 matching over 9 bases. The V segment lost 0 bases and the J segment 2 bases; nucleotides outside the gene matches: 7. The CDR3 is 18 amino acids. Germline-derived CDR1 and CDR2 are SGHTA and FQGNSA. CDR3: CASSLAPQGAVNTGELFF. DNA for the CDR3: TGTGCCAGCAGCTTAGCTCCACAGGGGGCAGTCAACACCGGGGAGCTGTTTTTT.

In this sample, this clone turned up a few times. This sequence joins TRBV7-2 and TRBJ1-1, with D possibly matching TRBD1 (6 bases). The germline V and J ends were trimmed by 5 bases and 0 bases, with 13 bases remaining between them. The CDR3 length is 15 residues. Per the germline V gene, CDR1 is SGHTA and CDR2 is FQGNSA. The CDR3 bases are TGTGCCAGCAGCACACAGGGCCTGGTGAACACTGAAGCTTTCTTT. This gives the protein CASSTQGLVNTEAFF.

This clone appeared a few times. Within the sample, other DNA sequences also encode this same CDR3. The rearrangement links TRBV11-2 to TRBJ1-6; D not certain. The CDR3 covers 13 residues. The V end was cut by 1 base, the J end by 8 bases, with 6 bases between. Germline lookup yields CDR1 SGHAT and CDR2 FQNNGV. In nucleotides, the CDR3 is TGTGCCAGCAGCTTAGTCAGTGATTCACCCCTCCACTTT. This encodes CASSLVSDSPLHF.

The CDR3 region is CASSPTPMDRGNQPQHF. The CDR3 nucleotides read TGTGCCAGCTCACCAACCCCCATGGACAGGGGTAATCAGCCCCAGCATTTT. The J gene is TRBJ1-5, the V gene TRBV18, with 9 bases matching TRBD1. V dropped 2 bases and J dropped 4; count of bases not matched to a gene: 9. This CDR3 is built from 17 residues. Germline CDR1 KGHSH, CDR2 LQKENI.

J is TRBJ2-5 and V is TRBV29-1, with 10 bases lining up with TRBD1. J gave up 5 bases and V 6 bases, and 9 bases lay outside the gene matches. The germline gives CDR1 SQVTM, CDR2 ANQGSEA. The CDR3 totals 14 residues. For the CDR3, the DNA is TGCAGCGTGCGAGACAGGGGGCACTCGGAGACCCAGTACTTC. Its translation is CSVRDRGHSETQYF. The whole variable domain, filled in from reference TRBV29-1 and TRBJ2-5, reads SAVISQKPSRDICQRGTSLTIQCQVDSQVTMMFWYRQQPGQSLTLIATANQGSEATYESGFVIDKFPISRPNLTFSTLTVSNMSPEDSSIYLCSVRDRGHSETQYFGPGTRLLVL.

This clone has just a few counts. The rearrangement uses TRBV10-3 and TRBJ2-5; 8 bases fit TRBD1. This CDR3 is built from 16 residues. The germline V gene has CDR1 ENHRY and CDR2 SYGVKD. Trimming cost V 3 bases and J 2 bases; bases outside gene matches: 8. CDR3 DNA: TGTGCCATCAGTGAAAGGGGAGGACAGGGACAAGAGACCCAGTACTTC. Translated, it gives CAISERGGQGQETQYF.